The entry below describes one T cell receptor beta chain. Its antigen is currently unknown. Sorted-subset replicate PCR reactions contained roughly 200 ng DNA, corresponding to approximately 30,000 T cell genomes. Clones were sequenced by immunoSEQ multiplex PCR, and TCRdb holds only the in-frame ones, with some missing. The data show over a million clones, around three quarters seen once. The sample originates from a study of shared clonotypes between healthy human individuals. Findings and limits, study-wide: Generally, estimated richness proved larger in naive subsets than it did in memory subsets.

This CDR3 comprises 15 residues. CDR1 is SNHLY and CDR2 is FYNNEI in the germline V gene. The junction had 9 bases not matched to a gene; V was cut back by 6 bases and J by 4 bases. Source material: memory CD4+ T cells from PBMCs. Subset denoted: CD45RA-negative fraction. This chain links TRBV2 with TRBJ1-3; 7 nucleotides agree with TRBD1. The receptor comes from a man aged 18 to 29 in good health. Some clones in this sample may be carry-over from other donors' samples. The CDR3 protein is CASRPQTGFGNTIYF. For the CDR3, the DNA is TGTGCCAGCAGACCCCAGACAGGGTTCGGAAACACCATATATTTT.